This is a list of T cell receptor beta chains from one sample in a study of CD8+CD57+ T cells in acquired aplastic anemia. TCRdb re-derived calls from the reads in MiXCR, one entry per CDR3 protein. The table lists 150,000 to 200,000 distinct CDR3 sequences, about half of them singletons. The sequenced material came from sorted CD4+, CD8+, or CD8+CD57+ T cells (not recorded which) from PBMCs. The receptors originated from a human donor with aplastic anemia. Both conserved end residues are part of each CDR3. The order of the fields is J gene, D gene, V gene, clone size, CDR3 protein, CDR3 DNA. A D gene is named only where the DNA matches it firmly. Size values are once, few and many counts, or a class for expanded clones, and some rows have none.

TRBJ2-1	NA	TRBV27	NA	CASSLAIQGNEQFF	TGTGCCAGCAGTTTAGCGATTCAGGGCAATGAGCAGTTCTTC
TRBJ2-2	TRBD1	TRBV19	many	CASRTGNTGELFF	TGTGCCAGCCGGACAGGGAACACCGGGGAGCTGTTTTTT
TRBJ2-1	NA	TRBV10-1	NA	CASVSSGHYNEQFF	TGCGCCAGCGTTTCCAGCGGGCATTACAATGAGCAGTTCTTC
TRBJ2-7	NA	TRBV29-1	NA	CSVEVLGSYEQYF	TGCAGCGTTGAAGTGCTGGGCTCCTACGAGCAGTACTTC
TRBJ2-7	NA	TRBV6-1	NA	CASSLSRSTYEQYF	TGTGCCAGCTCCCTAAGCCGGAGCACCTACGAGCAGTACTTC
TRBJ1-2	NA	TRBV12-3/TRBV12-4	NA	CASRNYGYTF	TGTGCCTCGCGAAACTATGGCTACACCTTC
TRBJ1-5	NA	TRBV20-1	NA	CSARDRRGHQPQHF	TGCAGTGCTAGAGATCGGCGGGGGCATCAGCCCCAGCATTTT
TRBJ1-3	NA	TRBV10-3	NA	CAIKEDGGQLNTIYF	TGTGCCATCAAGGAGGATGGGGGGCAATTAAACACCATATATTTT
TRBJ1-5	NA	TRBV10-3	few	CASGVISNQPQHF	TGTGCCAGCGGGGTAATTAGCAATCAGCCCCAGCATTTT
TRBJ2-5	TRBD1	TRBV20-1	NA	CSAREGQGRGTQYF	TGCAGTGCTAGAGAGGGACAGGGTAGGGGGACCCAGTACTTC
TRBJ2-1	NA	TRBV2	many	CASSDLMSEQFF	TGTGCCAGCTCCGATCTGATGTCGGAGCAGTTCTTC
TRBJ2-5	NA	TRBV7-9	many	CAARSERAGETQYF	TGTGCCGCAAGAAGCGAGAGGGCCGGAGAGACCCAGTACTTC
TRBJ2-1	TRBD2	TRBV20-1	NA	CSVTRLAGVQFF	TGCAGTGTCACGAGACTAGCGGGAGTACAGTTCTTC
TRBJ1-4	TRBD1	TRBV25-1	NA	CASGGTGGGRGWTNEKLFF	TGTGCCAGCGGAGGGACAGGGGGCGGCCGGGGTTGGACTAATGAAAAACTGTTTTTT
TRBJ2-7	NA	TRBV2	few	CASTPPADTYEQYF	TGTGCCAGCACCCCCCCGGCGGACACCTACGAGCAGTACTTC
TRBJ2-5	NA	TRBV7-9	NA	CASSGQYQETQYF	TGTGCCAGCAGCGGTCAGTACCAAGAGACCCAGTACTTC
TRBJ1-1	NA	TRBV6-4	NA	CASSPSGDIYTEAFF	TGTGCCAGCAGCCCCTCCGGGGATATCTACACTGAAGCTTTCTTT
TRBJ2-6	NA	TRBV5-4	many	CASSFSQISSGANVLTF	TGTGCCAGCAGCTTCAGCCAAATCTCCTCTGGGGCCAACGTCCTGACTTTC
TRBJ2-6	TRBD1	TRBV10-3	NA	CAITPSVGQGRSGANVLTF	TGTGCCATCACGCCGTCTGTAGGACAGGGGAGGTCTGGGGCCAACGTCCTGACTTTC
TRBJ2-5	TRBD2	TRBV18	many	CASSPGLAGQTQYF	TGTGCCAGCTCACCCGGACTAGCGGGGCAGACCCAGTACTTC
TRBJ1-1	TRBD1	TRBV5-1	NA	CASSAQGVGTEAFF	TGCGCCAGCAGCGCCCAGGGGGTGGGCACTGAAGCTTTCTTT
TRBJ1-6	NA	TRBV10-3	NA	CAISEGGNNSPLHF	TGTGCCATCAGTGAGGGGGGCAATAATTCACCCCTCCACTTT
TRBJ2-1	TRBD2	TRBV2	once	CASYKGLAAYNEQFF	TGTGCCAGCTATAAAGGACTAGCGGCCTACAATGAGCAGTTCTTC
TRBJ1-5	NA	TRBV7-8	many	CASSLGAVEPQHF	TGTGCCAGCAGCTTAGGAGCCGTGGAGCCCCAGCATTTT
TRBJ2-3	NA	TRBV6-1	NA	CASSPPRSDTQYF	TGTGCCAGCAGTCCCCCAAGATCAGATACGCAGTATTTT
TRBJ1-5	NA	TRBV10-3	NA	CAISPIQVPQHF	TGTGCCATCAGCCCAATACAAGTGCCCCAGCATTTT